These T cell receptor beta chains were read from a single sample in a study of blood T cell repertoires in COVID-19. Clones were read by immunoSEQ multiplex PCR, and TCRdb kept only the in-frame ones, dropping some. Here the sample spans 50,000 to 80,000 clones, about 79% being singletons. Sequencing was carried out using peripheral blood. The source of these receptors is an older woman with acute or convalescent COVID-19. Both conserved end residues are part of each CDR3. A D gene is named only where the DNA matches it firmly. Rows may omit the clone size; those that give it use once, few, many or a size class.

d_call: NA; clone_size: NA; j_call: TRBJ1-2; v_call: TRBV9; cdr3_nt: TGTGCCAGCAGCGCGGGTTCCGGGGTAGGGTATGGCTACACCTTC; cdr3_aa: CASSAGSGVGYGYTF
d_call: TRBD2; clone_size: NA; j_call: TRBJ2-1; v_call: TRBV7-9; cdr3_nt: TGTGCCAGCAGCTTAGGACTAGCGGGGGCCCACTCCTACAATGAGCAGTTCTTC; cdr3_aa: CASSLGLAGAHSYNEQFF
d_call: NA; clone_size: few; j_call: TRBJ1-6; v_call: TRBV3-1/TRBV3-2; cdr3_nt: TGTGCCAGCAGCCTCCTTGAGGGATATTCACCCCTCCACTTT; cdr3_aa: CASSLLEGYSPLHF
d_call: TRBD1; clone_size: few; j_call: TRBJ1-2; v_call: TRBV20-1; cdr3_nt: TGCAGTGCTAGTTATCAGGGGGCTAACTATGGCTACACCTTC; cdr3_aa: CSASYQGANYGYTF
d_call: TRBD1; clone_size: NA; j_call: TRBJ1-5; v_call: TRBV19; cdr3_nt: TGTGCCAGTAGTGGGACAGGGGGGAGTCAGCCCCAGCATTTT; cdr3_aa: CASSGTGGSQPQHF
d_call: TRBD2; clone_size: NA; j_call: TRBJ2-1; v_call: TRBV5-1; cdr3_nt: TGCGCCAGCAGCTTTGCGGGGGCCTACAATGAGCAGTTCTTC; cdr3_aa: CASSFAGAYNEQFF
d_call: NA; clone_size: NA; j_call: TRBJ1-3; v_call: TRBV19; cdr3_nt: TGTGCCAGTTGCCCCGGGACAAGTCCTGGAAACACCATATATTTT; cdr3_aa: CASCPGTSPGNTIYF
d_call: NA; clone_size: NA; j_call: TRBJ2-3; v_call: TRBV5-1; cdr3_nt: TGCGCCAGCAGCATCGGGACTCCCGGGCGCACAGATACGCAGTATTTT; cdr3_aa: CASSIGTPGRTDTQYF
d_call: NA; clone_size: NA; j_call: TRBJ1-1; v_call: TRBV5-6; cdr3_nt: TGTGCCAGCAGCAGGGTGGGGCCGGGTACTGAAGCTTTCTTT; cdr3_aa: CASSRVGPGTEAFF
d_call: NA; clone_size: NA; j_call: TRBJ2-2; v_call: TRBV7-6; cdr3_nt: TGTGCCAGCAGCTCTGAGGCGGGCCCCCCCTCCGGGGAGCTGTTTTTT; cdr3_aa: CASSSEAGPPSGELFF
d_call: TRBD1; clone_size: NA; j_call: TRBJ2-4; v_call: TRBV2; cdr3_nt: TGTGCCAGCAGAACGGGACAGGGATCAAACATTCAGTACTTC; cdr3_aa: CASRTGQGSNIQYF
d_call: TRBD2; clone_size: NA; j_call: TRBJ2-1; v_call: TRBV5-4; cdr3_nt: TGTGCCATCGAGGGAATCGGGGGGGCGCTGTACAATGAGCAGTTCTTC; cdr3_aa: CAIEGIGGALYNEQFF
d_call: TRBD1; clone_size: few; j_call: TRBJ1-4; v_call: TRBV9; cdr3_nt: TGTGCCAGCAGCGAGAGGACAGGGTTTGAAAAACTGTTTTTT; cdr3_aa: CASSERTGFEKLFF
d_call: TRBD1; clone_size: NA; j_call: TRBJ1-1; v_call: TRBV29-1; cdr3_nt: TGCAGCGTCGACAGGGGCACTGAAGCTTTCTTT; cdr3_aa: CSVDRGTEAFF
d_call: NA; clone_size: NA; j_call: TRBJ2-7; v_call: TRBV5-1; cdr3_nt: TGCGCCAGCAGCTTCGGGACTGCGGGCTACGAGCAGTACTTC; cdr3_aa: CASSFGTAGYEQYF
d_call: NA; clone_size: NA; j_call: TRBJ2-3; v_call: TRBV11-3; cdr3_nt: TGTGCCAGCAGCCGTCGAGGCGCAGATACGCAGTATTTT; cdr3_aa: CASSRRGADTQYF
d_call: TRBD2; clone_size: NA; j_call: TRBJ2-1; v_call: TRBV18; cdr3_nt: TGTGCCAGCGCCCTCGGTAGCGGGGGGTACAATGAGCAGTTCTTC; cdr3_aa: CASALGSGGYNEQFF
d_call: TRBD1; clone_size: once; j_call: TRBJ1-2; v_call: TRBV19; cdr3_nt: TGTGCCAGTAGGTTGTGGACAGGGGATTATGGCTACACCTTC; cdr3_aa: CASRLWTGDYGYTF
d_call: NA; clone_size: NA; j_call: TRBJ2-1; v_call: TRBV19; cdr3_nt: TGTGCCAGTAGCAGCGTTGGAGGGCTTAAATTGTACAATGAGCAGTTCTTC; cdr3_aa: CASSSVGGLKLYNEQFF
d_call: TRBD2; clone_size: NA; j_call: TRBJ2-2; v_call: TRBV11-2; cdr3_nt: TGTGCCAGCAGCTTAGCCAGCGGGGGCCCCGTCGGGGAGCTGTTTTTT; cdr3_aa: CASSLASGGPVGELFF
d_call: TRBD1; clone_size: NA; j_call: TRBJ2-2; v_call: TRBV9; cdr3_nt: TGTGCCAGCAGCCAGCGACAGGGGCGGGGCACCGGGGAGCTGTTTTTT; cdr3_aa: CASSQRQGRGTGELFF
d_call: TRBD1; clone_size: NA; j_call: TRBJ2-5; v_call: TRBV18; cdr3_nt: TGTGCCAGCTCACCCCTTTCCGGGACAGAAGAGACCCAGTACTTC; cdr3_aa: CASSPLSGTEETQYF
d_call: TRBD1; clone_size: NA; j_call: TRBJ1-5; v_call: TRBV2; cdr3_nt: TGTGCCAGCAGACCCTCGGGACAGGGGAAGAATCAGCCCCAGCATTTT; cdr3_aa: CASRPSGQGKNQPQHF